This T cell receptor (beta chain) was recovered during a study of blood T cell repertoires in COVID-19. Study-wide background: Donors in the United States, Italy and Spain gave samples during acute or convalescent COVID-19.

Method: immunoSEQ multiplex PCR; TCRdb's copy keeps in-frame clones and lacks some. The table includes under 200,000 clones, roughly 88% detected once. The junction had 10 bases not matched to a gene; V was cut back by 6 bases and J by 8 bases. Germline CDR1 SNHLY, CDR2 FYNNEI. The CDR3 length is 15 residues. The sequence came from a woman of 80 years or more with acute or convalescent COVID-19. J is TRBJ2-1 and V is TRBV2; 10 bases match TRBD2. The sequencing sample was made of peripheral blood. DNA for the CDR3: TGTGCCAGCAGCGCATCTAGCGGGAGCTTCTATGAGCAGTTCTTC. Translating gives CASSASSGSFYEQFF.